The 17 T cell receptor beta chains below come from one sample, sequenced in a study of molecular identifiers for immune sequencing clone quantification. Each CDR3 protein is one row after TCRdb ran MiXCR on the PCR reads. The sample includes some 100,000 distinct CDR3 sequences, under 20% of them seen just once. Sample: naive CD8+ T cells from blood, with Jurkat cell RNA spiked in. Subset in this sample: FACS-sorted CD8+CD4-CCR7+CD45RA+ naive T cells. The receptors stem from a human donor in good health. Some libraries in this study had Jurkat cell RNA spiked in.

This clonotype was counted ten times or more. The J gene is TRBJ2-2, the V gene TRBV30, with a possible D match to TRBD2 (6 bases). CDR1 is GTSNPN and CDR2 is SVGIG in the germline V gene (reference sequence). This CDR3 spans 15 amino acids. The V and J ends lost 2 bases and 0 bases respectively, with 10 bases between them. The CDR3 sequence: CAWSHGGSNTGELFF. The CDR3 nucleotides read TGTGCCTGGAGTCATGGGGGGTCGAACACCGGGGAGCTGTTTTTT.

At least ten counts were recorded for this clonotype. The CDR3 DNA sequence: TGTGCCAGCAGCTTTGGGGTCTCCGGGGGATCCTACGAGCAGTACTTC. Encoded protein: CASSFGVSGGSYEQYF. The V call is TRBV7-2, the J call TRBJ2-7; D perhaps matches TRBD2 (6 bases). With 3 bases removed from V and 1 base from J, the gap between germline ends came to 16 bases. Germline CDR1 and CDR2: SGHTA and FQGNSA. The CDR3 is 16 residues long.

This clonotype was detected ten times or more. V usage is TRBV5-6 and J usage is TRBJ2-1, with 9 bases aligning to TRBD2. Unmatched junction bases numbered 10, after V lost 3 bases and J lost 6 bases. The germline V gene encodes CDR1 SGHDT and CDR2 YYEEEE. The CDR3 is made up of 16 amino acids. CDR3 DNA: TGTGCCAGCAGCTATTTTTCCGGGACTAGCTCCAATGAGCAGTTCTTC. Protein sequence: CASSYFSGTSSNEQFF.

This clonotype was observed many times. The chain couples TRBV7-9 to TRBJ2-7; unclear D gene. This CDR3 has 15 residues. V dropped 1 base and J dropped 0 bases, with 10 bases sitting between them. The V gene's germline CDR1 is SEHNR and CDR2 FQNEAQ (reference sequence). The CDR3 region has the DNA TGTGCCAGCAGCTTAGACGGGCCGAGCTCCTACGAGCAGTACTTC. Amino acids: CASSLDGPSSYEQYF.

This clonotype was counted at least ten times. The chain employs TRBV10-3 and TRBJ1-1; D unresolved. V shed 3 bases and J shed 2 bases, with 7 bases lying between them. The germline gives CDR1 ENHRY, CDR2 SYGVKD. The CDR3 contains 13 residues. CDR3 in DNA: TGTGCCATCAGTGACGCGGTTAACACTGAAGCTTTCTTT. Its protein is CAISDAVNTEAFF.

Ten or more counts support this clonotype. The V gene is TRBV28, the J gene TRBJ1-4, with 7 bases fitting TRBD1. V was clipped by 2 bases and J by 7 bases; unmatched bases: 4. The CDR3 has 14 residues. CDR1 and CDR2 (germline): MDHEN, SYDVKM. CDR3 in DNA: TGTGCCAGCAGTTTAGGATCAGGGGGTGAAAAACTGTTTTTT. Translated: CASSLGSGGEKLFF.

V is TRBV19 and J is TRBJ1-5, with unresolved D. The end of the DNA fits TRBJ2-3 better, so the J call may be wrong. Germline-derived CDR1 and CDR2 are LNHDA and SQIVND (reference sequence). The CDR3 runs to 14 residues. The CDR3 sequence is CASNHGGLHQPQYF. CDR3 DNA sequence: TGTGCCAGTAACCATGGTGGGTTGCACCAGCCCCAGTATTTT.

This clonotype came up many times. This chain connects TRBV28 to TRBJ2-2; 10 positions agree with TRBD1. The germline V gene has CDR1 MDHEN and CDR2 SYDVKM. J lost 4 bases, V lost 7 bases, and 3 bases had no gene match. The CDR3 extends over 14 amino acids. CDR3 protein: CASIDRGLTGELFF. The DNA of the CDR3 is TGTGCCAGCATTGACAGGGGGCTCACCGGGGAGCTGTTTTTT.

This clonotype has a count of ten or more. The chain couples TRBV20-1 to TRBJ2-7; D gene ambiguous. CDR3 length: 13 residues. Trimming pared 4 bases from V and 0 bases from J, leaving 10 bases between. Germline assignment: CDR1 DFQATT and CDR2 SNEGSKA (reference sequence). Here the CDR3 reads CSATASFSYEQYF. The CDR3 DNA sequence: TGCAGTGCTACCGCTAGTTTCTCCTACGAGCAGTACTTC.

This clonotype appeared a few times. CDR3 DNA: TGTGCCAGCAGTTACGGCAGGCCCTCCCCCGGGAATGAGCAGTTCTTC. Its protein is CASSYGRPSPGNEQFF. The rearrangement links TRBV6-5 to TRBJ2-1; D unclear. Trimming shortened V by 2 bases and J by 7 bases, and 18 bases separated the two germline ends. CDR3 length: 16 residues. The germline V gene encodes CDR1 MNHEY and CDR2 SVGAGI.

The gene calls are TRBV12-3 or TRBV12-4 and TRBJ2-2; TRBD2 might be the D (6 bases). There are 13 residues in the CDR3. Trimming cost V 5 bases and J 9 bases, with 13 bases left between them. CDR3 nucleotide sequence: TGTGCCAGCAGTCAGAAGGGGAGGTGGGAGCTGTTTTTT. It translates to CASSQKGRWELFF.

This clonotype has at least ten counts. The chain carries TRBV5-1 and TRBJ2-5, with D possibly being TRBD2 (6 bases). CDR3 size: 16 residues. From germline, CDR1 is SGHRS and CDR2 YFSETQ. V lost 4 bases and J 5 bases, leaving 21 bases between the germline ends. CDR3 in DNA: TGCGCCAGCAGCCCGGAGGGCAGCCTTTCTCTTGAGACCCAGTACTTC. It is translated as CASSPEGSLSLETQYF.

This clonotype occurred many times. The chain joins TRBV20-1 to TRBJ2-1, with D possibly matching TRBD2 (6 bases). The length of the CDR3 is 18 residues. The V gene's germline CDR1 is DFQATT and CDR2 SNEGSKA (reference sequence). Trimming stripped 0 bases from V and 6 bases from J, with 24 bases between. The CDR3 DNA follows: TGCAGTGCTAGAGACCCCAAATTACTAGCCGGTCCCTCCAATGAGCAGTTCTTC. It codes for CSARDPKLLAGPSNEQFF.

The sample holds a few counts of this clonotype. The chain carries TRBV20-1 and TRBJ1-1; no reliable D call. The CDR3 covers 13 residues. With 3 bases removed from V and 0 bases from J, the gap between germline ends came to 8 bases. CDR1 DFQATT and CDR2 SNEGSKA come from the germline V gene (reference sequence). DNA for the CDR3: TGCAGTGCTAGGGGCAGCCTGAACACTGAAGCTTTCTTT. Its translation is CSARGSLNTEAFF.

This clonotype was seen repeatedly, ten times or more. The rearrangement uses TRBV5-1 and TRBJ2-1; 7 nucleotides agree with TRBD1. Looked up from germline, CDR1 is SGHRS and CDR2 is YFSETQ. The V segment lost 2 bases and the J segment 6 bases; nucleotides outside the gene matches: 8. The CDR3 contains 15 residues. The CDR3 sequence is CASSLTGVRPNEQFF. The CDR3 nucleotides are TGCGCCAGCAGCTTAACAGGGGTACGGCCCAATGAGCAGTTCTTC.

The sample holds a few counts of this clonotype. This may be a read error: a much more frequent sequence differs by one nucleotide. The chain joins TRBV6-5 to TRBJ2-7; TRBD1 or TRBD2 may be the D gene (5 bases each). The CDR3 length is 12 residues. CDR1 is MNHEY and CDR2 is SVGAGI in the germline V gene. As DNA, the CDR3 is TGTGCCAGCGGTTACTCTGGGGGAGAGCAGTACTTC. Amino acids: CASGYSGGEQYF.

This clonotype was picked up many times. The chain carries TRBV20-1 and TRBJ1-5; 8 bases fit TRBD1. The V gene end was trimmed by 1 base and the J gene end by 0 bases; junction bases not matched to a gene: 5. Per the germline V gene, CDR1 is DFQATT and CDR2 is SNEGSKA (reference sequence). CDR3 length: 16 residues. In DNA, the CDR3 is TGCAGTGCTAGAGGGTACAGGGGGTATAGCAATCAGCCCCAGCATTTT. This encodes CSARGYRGYSNQPQHF.